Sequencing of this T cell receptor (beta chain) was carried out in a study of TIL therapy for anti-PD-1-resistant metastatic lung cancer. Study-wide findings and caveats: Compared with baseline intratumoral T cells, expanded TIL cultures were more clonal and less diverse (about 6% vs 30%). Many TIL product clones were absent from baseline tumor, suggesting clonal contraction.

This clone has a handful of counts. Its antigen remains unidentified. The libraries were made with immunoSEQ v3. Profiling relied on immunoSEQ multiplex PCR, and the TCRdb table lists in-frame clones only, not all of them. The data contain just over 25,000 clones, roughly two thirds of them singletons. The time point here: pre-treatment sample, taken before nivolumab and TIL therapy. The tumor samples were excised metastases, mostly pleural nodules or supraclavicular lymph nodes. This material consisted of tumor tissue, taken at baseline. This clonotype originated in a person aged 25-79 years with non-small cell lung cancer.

CDR3 sequence: CAWSAGTGGYTF. CDR3 coding DNA: TGTGCCTGGAGTGCAGGGACCGGGGGCTACACCTTC. V gene TRBV30 combines with J gene TRBJ1-2, with D perhaps TRBD1 (5 bases). Germline CDR1 is GTSNPN and CDR2 is SVGIG (reference sequence). This CDR3 comprises 12 residues. V was shortened by 1 base and J by 8 bases, with 11 bases between the two germline ends.